The subject of this entry is one TCR beta chain. Its antigen is currently unknown. V shed 4 bases and J 2 bases; nucleotides not matched to a gene: 7. Germline lookup yields CDR1 DFQATT and CDR2 SNEGSKA (reference sequence). The CDR3 has 15 amino acids. This entry is derived from a study of CD8+CD57+ T cells in acquired aplastic anemia. Study results and limitations: Between patients and controls, about 30 CD8+ CDR3 sequences were found in common.

Genomic DNA provided the template from which TCR beta VDJ and CDR3 profiles were obtained. One entry per CDR3 protein, called by TCRdb with MiXCR from the reads. The sample has roughly 58,000 distinct CDR3 sequences, about 56% seen once. The source material was sorted CD4+, CD8+, or CD8+CD57+ T cells (not recorded which) from PBMCs. The V and J genes are TRBV20-1 and TRBJ1-5; 8 bases agree with TRBD1. This clonotype was sampled from a human donor in good health, serving as a control. CDR3 loop: CSATQGTGGNQPQHF. The CDR3 bases are TGCAGTGCTACACAAGGGACAGGCGGCAATCAGCCCCAGCATTTT.